The 32 T cell receptor beta chains listed next were all sequenced from one sample in a study of T cell responses to AZD1222 COVID-19 vaccine. Repertoires were generated with immunoSEQ multiplex PCR, while TCRdb's copy carries only in-frame clones and drops some. The sample includes fewer than 150,000 clones, 93% of them seen just once. Sequencing used peripheral blood, obtained on day 0 of AZD1222 vaccination. These receptor sequences come from an adult in good health.

The chain uses TRBV7-8 and TRBJ1-2; TRBD1 agrees at 11 bases. V shed 5 bases, J shed 5 bases, and the junction held 1 base outside the gene matches. The CDR3 is made up of 13 amino acids. The germline gives CDR1 SGHVS, CDR2 FQNEAQ. CDR3 sequence (DNA): TGTGCCAGCAGCGGACAGGGGGCGTATGGCTACACCTTC. Its protein product is CASSGQGAYGYTF.

The CDR3 protein is CASSLGPGQGLNQPQHF. For the CDR3, the DNA is TGTGCCAGCAGCTTGGGCCCGGGACAGGGGCTGAATCAGCCCCAGCATTTT. The chain recombines TRBV7-9 with TRBJ1-5; 10 positions agree with TRBD1. CDR1 is SEHNR and CDR2 is FQNEAQ in the germline V gene (reference sequence). The J segment lost 4 bases and the V segment lost 3 bases, leaving 9 bases of the junction unmatched. CDR3 length: 17 amino acids.

The chain uses TRBV5-4 and TRBJ1-4; a possible D gene is TRBD1 (5 bases). Per the germline V gene, CDR1 is SGHNT and CDR2 is YYREEE (reference sequence). Trimming stripped 4 bases from V and 7 bases from J, with 14 bases between. The CDR3 consists of 14 residues. The CDR3 coding sequence is TGTGCCAGCAGCCCGTCCCGGGACCTTGAAAAACTGTTTTTT. This encodes CASSPSRDLEKLFF.

The chain uses TRBV6-6 and TRBJ2-1; 9 nucleotides line up with TRBD1. V dropped 6 bases and J dropped 7; count of bases not matched to a gene: 7. The CDR3 runs to 14 residues. Per germline, CDR1 MNHNY and CDR2 SVGAGI (reference sequence). The CDR3 coding sequence is TGTGCCAGCAGCTATCCCGGGACAGGGAATGAGCAGTTCTTC. Residues: CASSYPGTGNEQFF.

This clone has only one observation. The rearrangement links TRBV5-1 to TRBJ2-2; 12 nucleotides agree with TRBD1. The V gene's germline CDR1 is SGHRS and CDR2 YFSETQ. V shed 3 bases, J shed 9 bases, and the junction held 3 bases outside the gene matches. This CDR3 spans 14 amino acids. The CDR3 is CASSSGTGGRELFF. In nucleotides, the CDR3 is TGCGCCAGCAGCTCCGGGACAGGGGGCCGGGAGCTGTTTTTT.

A single count supports this clone. The genes are TRBV4-1 and TRBJ1-1, with a weak D call TRBD1 (6 bases). The V end lost 1 base, the J end lost 7 bases, and 16 bases lay between the germline ends. The CDR3 has 15 residues. Germline loops: CDR1 MGHRA, CDR2 YSYEKL. CDR3 sequence (DNA): TGCGCCAGCAGCCAAGTAGGTCGGAGGGGGGGTGAAGCTTTCTTT. Amino acids: CASSQVGRRGGEAFF.

The chain couples TRBV6-5 to TRBJ2-5; tentatively, D is TRBD1 or TRBD2 (5 bases each). Per the germline V gene, CDR1 is MNHEY and CDR2 is SVGAGI. CDR3 length: 15 amino acids. V shed 1 base and J shed 2 bases, with 11 bases lying between them. As DNA, the CDR3 is TGTGCCAGCAGTTACTTTAAAGGGACGCAAGAGACCCAGTACTTC. Protein product: CASSYFKGTQETQYF.

The J gene is TRBJ1-6, the V gene TRBV4-2; the D is unclear. Germline assignment: CDR1 LGHNA and CDR2 YNFKEQ. There are 16 residues in the CDR3. V lost 0 bases to trimming and J lost 7 bases, with 13 bases between them. CDR3 protein: CASSQELSQSNSPLHF. The CDR3 nucleotides read TGTGCCAGCAGCCAAGAGTTGTCCCAGTCGAATTCACCCCTCCACTTT.

The chain links TRBV4-2 to TRBJ1-2; D remains unclear. Trimming removed 0 bases from V and 5 bases from J, with 16 bases in between. CDR1 and CDR2 from the germline V gene are LGHNA and YNFKEQ. CDR3 length equals 16 residues. This CDR3 is CASSQDKATYVYGYTF. The CDR3 DNA reads as TGTGCCAGCAGCCAAGATAAGGCGACATATGTGTATGGCTACACCTTC.

Only one count was recorded for this clone. The genes are TRBV18 and TRBJ1-1; no clear D. Trimming took off 4 bases at V and 2 bases at J, with 8 bases between the two ends. The germline gives CDR1 KGHSH, CDR2 LQKENI. The CDR3 has 13 residues. CDR3 DNA sequence: TGTGCCAGCTCACAAACCGAAAACACTGAAGCTTTCTTT. Amino acid sequence: CASSQTENTEAFF.

The chain recombines TRBV25-1 with TRBJ1-2; TRBD1 agrees at 7 bases. Germline CDR1 reads MGHDK; CDR2 reads SYGVNS. After removal of 4 bases from V and 4 bases from J, the junction contained 9 bases not matched to a gene. CDR3 length equals 15 residues. CDR3 loop: CASSAAHRGSYGYTF. The CDR3 bases are TGTGCCAGCAGTGCCGCCCACAGGGGAAGCTATGGCTACACCTTC.

The genes are TRBV5-6 and TRBJ1-1, with no clear D. Trimming stripped 0 bases from V and 9 bases from J, with 15 bases between. CDR1 SGHDT and CDR2 YYEEEE come from the germline V gene. The CDR3 contains 14 residues. This chain's CDR3 is CASSLVLISSQAFF. The CDR3 DNA follows: TGTGCCAGCAGCTTGGTACTCATTAGTTCTCAAGCTTTCTTT.

The V call is TRBV7-3, the J call TRBJ1-3; maybe TRBD1 (6 bases). Germline CDR1 SGHTA, CDR2 FQGTGA. The CDR3 has 13 residues. Trimming cost V 4 bases and J 4 bases, with 8 bases left between them. In DNA form, the CDR3 reads TGTGCCAGCAGCTCTGACAGGGGAAACACCATATATTTT. Its protein product is CASSSDRGNTIYF.

The rearrangement uses TRBV19 and TRBJ1-5; tentatively, D is TRBD1 (5 bases). The germline V gene has CDR1 LNHDA and CDR2 SQIVND (reference sequence). The V end was cut by 5 bases, the J end by 0 bases, with 14 bases between. The CDR3 has 16 amino acids. The CDR3 region has the DNA TGTGCCAGTAGTGCCTACGCAGGGTATAGCAATCAGCCCCAGCATTTT. Protein product: CASSAYAGYSNQPQHF.

The chain has TRBV5-1 and TRBJ1-1, with no clear D. The CDR3 is 13 amino acids. V was shortened by 3 bases and J by 0 bases, with 6 bases between the two germline ends. Germline loops: CDR1 SGHRS, CDR2 YFSETQ. CDR3 DNA: TGCGCCAGCAGCTGGCAGGTGAACACTGAAGCTTTCTTT. Its protein product is CASSWQVNTEAFF.

In its sample, this clone was seen once. The chain couples TRBV27 to TRBJ1-6, with D perhaps matching TRBD1 (5 bases). Germline assignment: CDR1 MNHEY and CDR2 SMNVEV (reference sequence). The CDR3 spans 17 residues. Deletions cut 2 bases from V and 0 bases from J, with 11 bases between. As DNA, the CDR3 is TGTGCCAGCAGTTTAGTGGGGCCTAGCTCCTATAATTCACCCCTCCACTTT. Protein sequence: CASSLVGPSSYNSPLHF.

The rearrangement joins TRBV12-3 or TRBV12-4 to TRBJ2-3, with D uncertain. The CDR3 covers 13 residues. V shed 6 bases and J shed 6 bases, with 13 bases lying between them. As DNA, the CDR3 is TGTGCCAGCAGAAGTGGGGTTGTGGATACGCAGTATTTT. This translates into CASRSGVVDTQYF.

The rearrangement links TRBV5-1 to TRBJ1-1; 10 positions match TRBD1. Germline-derived CDR1 and CDR2 are SGHRS and YFSETQ. The CDR3 length is 17 residues. Trimming removed 4 bases from V and 0 bases from J; junction bases left unmatched: 9. The CDR3 nucleotides read TGCGCCAGCAGCCGGCACGGGACAGGGGCGTTGAACACTGAAGCTTTCTTT. This translates into CASSRHGTGALNTEAFF.

This clone appeared many times. V usage is TRBV3-1 (or the pseudogene TRBV3-2) and J usage is TRBJ2-6, with 8 bases lining up with TRBD2. Germline values: CDR1 LGHDT, CDR2 YNNKEL (reference sequence). J was trimmed by 0 bases and V by 0 bases; bases with no gene match: 1. The CDR3 loop spans 17 amino acids. The CDR3: CASSQDGTSSGANVLTF. The CDR3 DNA reads TGTGCCAGCAGCCAAGATGGGACTAGCTCTGGGGCCAACGTCCTGACTTTC.

This clone was detected once. The V call is TRBV6-1, the J call TRBJ2-4, with D hard to call. Germline V gene data show CDR1 as MNHNS and CDR2 as SASEGT. V lost 0 bases and J 7 bases, leaving 7 bases between the germline ends. The CDR3 has 13 residues. The CDR3 nucleotides read TGTGCCAGCAGTGAAGCGCCAAGGAACATTCAGTACTTC. The encoded protein is CASSEAPRNIQYF.

The V gene is TRBV7-8, the J gene TRBJ1-1; TRBD1 is a possible D gene (6 bases). There are 14 residues in the CDR3. V gave up 8 bases and J gave up 1 base, with 14 bases separating them. From germline, CDR1 is SGHVS and CDR2 FQNEAQ. CDR3: CASQVGHQNTEAFF. In nucleotides, the CDR3 is TGTGCCAGCCAGGTGGGACATCAGAACACTGAAGCTTTCTTT.

This chain connects TRBV5-1 to TRBJ1-2; D uncertain. CDR3 length: 13 residues. Germline V lookup: CDR1 SGHRS, CDR2 YFSETQ. Trimming removed 0 bases at V and 2 bases at J, with 5 bases between. CDR3 region: CASSLGLNYGYTF. CDR3 nucleotides: TGCGCCAGCAGCTTGGGGCTGAACTATGGCTACACCTTC.

CDR3: CASSERLYGYTF. CDR3 DNA: TGTGCCAGCAGCGAACGACTCTATGGCTACACCTTC. The V call is TRBV2, the J call TRBJ1-2; no reliable D call. The V end lost 6 bases, the J end lost 4 bases, and 9 bases lay between the germline ends. This CDR3 region has 12 residues. Germline loops: CDR1 SNHLY, CDR2 FYNNEI.

The chain couples TRBV2 to TRBJ1-1; the D gene is possibly TRBD1 (5 bases). The ends were cut back, 0 bases at V and 8 bases at J, with 10 bases in the middle. This CDR3 spans 13 amino acids. Germline V gene sequence: CDR1 SNHLY, CDR2 FYNNEI. CDR3 region: CASSEAVKGEAFF. CDR3 nucleotide sequence: TGTGCCAGCAGTGAAGCAGTAAAGGGGGAAGCTTTCTTT.

The chain recombines TRBV5-1 with TRBJ1-4; tentative D call: TRBD1 (6 bases). CDR3 length equals 17 residues. Per germline, CDR1 SGHRS and CDR2 YFSETQ. Trimming took off 4 bases at V and 0 bases at J, with 16 bases between the two ends. CDR3 amino acids: CASSPGQTLATNEKLFF. CDR3 bases: TGCGCCAGCAGCCCCGGACAGACTCTCGCAACTAATGAAAAACTGTTTTTT.

With respect to this clone: This sample also contains other DNA sequences that code for the same CDR3. The chain links TRBV5-6 to TRBJ1-2, with D maybe TRBD1 (5 bases). V was shortened by 4 bases and J by 2 bases, with 9 bases between the two germline ends. There are 13 residues in the CDR3. Germline CDR1 and CDR2: SGHDT and YYEEEE. CDR3 nucleotide sequence: TGTGCCAGCAGCCTCGGGGGAAACTATGGCTACACCTTC. Protein: CASSLGGNYGYTF.

V is TRBV30 and J is TRBJ2-4; perhaps D is TRBD1 or TRBD2 (6 bases each). Germline V lookup: CDR1 GTSNPN, CDR2 SVGIG (reference sequence). This CDR3 has 15 amino acids. V shed 8 bases and J shed 2 bases, with 19 bases lying between them. CDR3 loop: CALETGAETKNIQYF. In DNA, the CDR3 is TGTGCCCTAGAGACGGGGGCTGAGACCAAAAACATTCAGTACTTC.

The chain joins TRBV4-1 to TRBJ1-6, with a weak D call TRBD1 (6 bases). Deletions cut 4 bases from V and 7 bases from J, with 17 bases between. CDR1 and CDR2 (germline): MGHRA, YSYEKL. The CDR3 extends over 16 amino acids. This CDR3 reads CASSPIGRQANSPLHF. For the CDR3, the DNA is TGCGCCAGCAGCCCAATTGGGCGACAGGCCAATTCACCCCTCCACTTT.

The CDR3 nucleotides are TGCGCCAGCAGCTTGATGGGGACGGAGGAGACCCAGTACTTC. This encodes CASSLMGTEETQYF. This chain joins TRBV5-1 and TRBJ2-5; D could derive from TRBD1 or TRBD2 (5 bases each). Trimming left V 1 base short and J 5 bases short, with 12 bases between. CDR3 length: 14 residues. The V gene's germline CDR1 is SGHRS and CDR2 YFSETQ.

V usage is TRBV4-2 and J usage is TRBJ2-3; 7 bases agree with TRBD2. Germline V gene lookup returns CDR1 LGHNA and CDR2 YNFKEQ. V lost 0 bases, J lost 3 bases, and 3 bases stayed unmatched. There are 15 residues in the CDR3. DNA of the CDR3: TGTGCCAGCAGCCAAGAGGGGGGAGGGACAGATACGCAGTATTTT. The encoded protein is CASSQEGGGTDTQYF.

The chain employs TRBV3-1 (or the pseudogene TRBV3-2) and TRBJ1-5, with a weak D call TRBD1 (6 bases). CDR3 length equals 14 residues. Trimming stripped 0 bases from V and 6 bases from J, with 9 bases between. The germline gives CDR1 LGHDT, CDR2 YNNKEL (reference sequence). CDR3: CASSQDRGSQPQHF. DNA of the CDR3: TGTGCCAGCAGCCAAGACAGGGGTAGTCAGCCCCAGCATTTT.

V usage is TRBV6-5 and J usage is TRBJ2-7; D gene unclear. CDR1 and CDR2 (germline): MNHEY, SVGAGI. Trimming shortened V by 8 bases and J by 0 bases, and 8 bases separated the two germline ends. The CDR3 sequence is 12 residues long. In DNA form, the CDR3 reads TGTGCCAGCGCTCTAAGCTCCTACGAGCAGTACTTC. This translates into CASALSSYEQYF.